This entry features one TCR beta chain sequence. The target antigen is unknown. The record originates from a study of CD4 T cells in relation to SARS-CoV-2 and coronaviruses. On the study more broadly: Shared crossreactive spike epitopes were mapped to their HLA restriction.

The unexposed donors gave CD4+ T cells in about 2011-2019, prior to COVID-19. Naive and memory CD4+ T cell DNA was deep-sequenced without culture. Only in-frame clones appear in the TCRdb table, and some are missing; sequencing was by immunoSEQ multiplex PCR. There are about 59,000 clones in the sample; more than 80% occur only once, and around 1.5% lies in the top ten. Findings and limits, study-wide: Crossreactive clones expanded significantly less to SARS-CoV-2 than monoreactive clones. Crossreactivity was assessed only for spike protein, not other viral proteins.

The sequenced material came from memory CD4+ T cells from PBMCs. The TCR sequence derives from a human donor in good health.

The CDR3 protein is CASSGQNKNTEAFF. CDR3 DNA: TGTGCCAGCTCGGGACAGAATAAGAACACTGAAGCTTTCTTT. V and J are TRBV18 and TRBJ1-1, with TRBD1 identical over 7 bases. The CDR3 has 14 amino acids. In germline, CDR1 is KGHSH, CDR2 LQKENI. V lost 6 bases to trimming and J lost 1 base; unmatched junction nucleotides: 5.